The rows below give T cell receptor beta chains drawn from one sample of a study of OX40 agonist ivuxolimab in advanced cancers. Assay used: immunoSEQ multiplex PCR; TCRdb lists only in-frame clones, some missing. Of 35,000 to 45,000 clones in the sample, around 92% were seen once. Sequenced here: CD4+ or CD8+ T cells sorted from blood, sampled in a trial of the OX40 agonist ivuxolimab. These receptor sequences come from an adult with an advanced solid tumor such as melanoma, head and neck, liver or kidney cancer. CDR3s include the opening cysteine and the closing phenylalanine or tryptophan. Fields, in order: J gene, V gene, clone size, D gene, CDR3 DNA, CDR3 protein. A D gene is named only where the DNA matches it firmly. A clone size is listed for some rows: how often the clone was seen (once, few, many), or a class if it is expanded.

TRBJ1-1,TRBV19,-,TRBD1,TGTGCCAGTAACCCGGACAGGGTTGCCACTGAAGCTTTCTTT,CASNPDRVATEAFF
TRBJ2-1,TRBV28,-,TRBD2,TGTGCCAGCTCCAAAGGACTAGCGGGAGGGGAGCAGTTCTTC,CASSKGLAGGEQFF
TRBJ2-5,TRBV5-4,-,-,TGTGCTACCAGGGGGGAGGTTGAGACCCAGTACTTC,CATRGEVETQYF
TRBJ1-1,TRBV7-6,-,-,TGTGCCAGCAGCTTAGCGCCGGACACTGAAGCTTTCTTT,CASSLAPDTEAFF
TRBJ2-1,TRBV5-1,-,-,TGCGCCAGCAGCCTCGGGCTCAGTGGCGATGAGCAGTTCTTC,CASSLGLSGDEQFF
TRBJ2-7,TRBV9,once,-,TGTGCCAGCAGCCCCCTTAGCGACTCCTACGAGCAGTACTTC,CASSPLSDSYEQYF
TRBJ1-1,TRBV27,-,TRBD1,TGTGCCAGCGGGACAGCGATGAACACTGAAGCTTTCTTT,CASGTAMNTEAFF
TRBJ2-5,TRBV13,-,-,TGTGCCAGCAGCCAGGACGTTCAAGAGACCCAGTACTTC,CASSQDVQETQYF
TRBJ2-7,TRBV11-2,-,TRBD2,TGTGCCAGCAGCACCCTCAGCCTCAGCGGGAGTTCGAACGAGCAGTACTTC,CASSTLSLSGSSNEQYF
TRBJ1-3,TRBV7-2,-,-,TGTGCCAGCAGCTTTGAGGTACAGGGAACTGGAAACACCATATATTTT,CASSFEVQGTGNTIYF
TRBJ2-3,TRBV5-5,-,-,TGTGCCAGCAGCCCCGGGCCAAGGGCCACAGATACGCAGTATTTT,CASSPGPRATDTQYF
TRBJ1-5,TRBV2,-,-,TGTGCCAGCAGGACCGGGACGGGTGATCAGCCCCAGCATTTT,CASRTGTGDQPQHF
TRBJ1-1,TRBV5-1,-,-,TGCGCCAGCAGCTTGGCCCTAGACAGTTTGAACACTGAAGCTTTCTTT,CASSLALDSLNTEAFF
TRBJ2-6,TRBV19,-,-,TGTGCCAGTAGTTTGGGGCCAGGGGCCAACGTCCTGACTTTC,CASSLGPGANVLTF
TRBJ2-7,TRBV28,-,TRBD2,TGTGCCAGCAGTTCCTTGACTAGCGGGGCCTCCTACGGGCAGTACTTC,CASSSLTSGASYGQYF
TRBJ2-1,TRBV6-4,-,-,TGTGCCAGCAGGAGGGGAAGGGGGGACAATGAGCAGTTCTTC,CASRRGRGDNEQFF
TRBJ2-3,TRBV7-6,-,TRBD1,TGTGCCAGCAGCTTAGCGAGAAGACAGGGGATGACTGCAGATACGCAGTATTTT,CASSLARRQGMTADTQYF
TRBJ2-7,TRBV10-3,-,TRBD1,TGTGCCATCAGTGGGACAGGGAAGGACTACTACGAGCAGTACTTC,CAISGTGKDYYEQYF
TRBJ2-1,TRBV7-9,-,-,TGTGCCAGCAGCTCCGGCCTTAGCGGCAATGAGCAGTTCTTC,CASSSGLSGNEQFF
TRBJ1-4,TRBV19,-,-,TGTGCCAGTAGTTTAAACGGGGTTAATGAAAAACTGTTTTTT,CASSLNGVNEKLFF
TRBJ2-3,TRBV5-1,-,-,TGCGCCAGCAGGCTATTAACAGATACGCAGTATTTT,CASRLLTDTQYF
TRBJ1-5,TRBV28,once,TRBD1,TGTGCCAGCAGGATTACAGGGGACAGCAATCAGCCCCAGCATTTT,CASRITGDSNQPQHF
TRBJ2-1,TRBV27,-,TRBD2,TGTGCCAGCAGTTTTGGGAGGGCCCACAATGAGCAGTTCTTC,CASSFGRAHNEQFF
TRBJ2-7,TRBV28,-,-,TGTGCCAGCAGTTTAACCGGGGCCTACGAGCAGTACTTC,CASSLTGAYEQYF
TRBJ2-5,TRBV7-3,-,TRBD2,TGTGCCAGCAGCTTGAAACTTTTCGGGAGGGATCAAGAGACCCAGTACTTC,CASSLKLFGRDQETQYF
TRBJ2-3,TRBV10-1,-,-,TGCGCCAGCAGTGCTGCGGGGTTCACAGATACGCAGTATTTT,CASSAAGFTDTQYF
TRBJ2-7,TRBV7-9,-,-,TGTGCCAGCAGCCCTGGGCCTGCCCTGAGATCTTACGAGCAGTACTTC,CASSPGPALRSYEQYF
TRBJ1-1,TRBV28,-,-,TGTGCCACCACCAACCCGGGGGCTCTACCTGTCGCTTTCTTT,CATTNPGALPVAFF
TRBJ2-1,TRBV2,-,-,TGTGCCAGCAGCCTCGTCCGGGACCCCTCCTACAATGAGCAGTTCTTC,CASSLVRDPSYNEQFF
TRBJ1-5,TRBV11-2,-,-,TGTGCCAGCAGCTTAGATCAGGAATGGGATCAGCCCCAGCATTTT,CASSLDQEWDQPQHF
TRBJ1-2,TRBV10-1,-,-,TGCGCCAGCAGTGAGTCGACAGGTTATGGCTACACCTTC,CASSESTGYGYTF
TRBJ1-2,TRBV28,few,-,TGTGCCAGCAGTCCAACGACCTTTAACTATGGCTACACCTTC,CASSPTTFNYGYTF
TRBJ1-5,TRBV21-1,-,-,TGTGCCAGGCCTAACGGAGAGCGTCAGCCCCAGCATTTT,CARPNGERQPQHF
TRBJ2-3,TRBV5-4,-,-,TGTGCCAGCAGCTCTTTGGATACGCAGTATTTT,CASSSLDTQYF
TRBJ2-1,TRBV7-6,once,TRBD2,TGTGCCAGCAGCTTAGAGGTGGGAGGGCAGAGAGGTGAGCAGTTCTTC,CASSLEVGGQRGEQFF
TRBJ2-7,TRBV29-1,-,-,TGCAGCGGGCTGGGCTACGAGCAGTACTTC,CSGLGYEQYF
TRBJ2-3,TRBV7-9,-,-,TGTGCCAGCAACAGGGTTTGGGGCACAGATACGCAGTATTTT,CASNRVWGTDTQYF
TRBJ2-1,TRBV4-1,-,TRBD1,TGCGCCAGCAGCCACTCGGGACAGGGGGCCAATGAGCAGTTCTTC,CASSHSGQGANEQFF
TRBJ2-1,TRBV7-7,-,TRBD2,TGTGCTAGCAGCTTCGGACTAGCGGGCTACAATGAGCAGTTCTTC,CASSFGLAGYNEQFF
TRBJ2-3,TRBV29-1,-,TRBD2,TGCAGCGTTGGAATTACCCGACTAGCGGTGGGGCCCACAGATACGCAGTATTTT,CSVGITRLAVGPTDTQYF
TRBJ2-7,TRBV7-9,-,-,TGTGCCAGCAGCTTAGTGGGCAGTGGGTCCTACGAGCAGTACTTC,CASSLVGSGSYEQYF
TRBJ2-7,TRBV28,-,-,TGTGCCAGCAGTTTAAGGGGCACTAGCAGGCGAAGAATCTACGAGCAGTACTTC,CASSLRGTSRRRIYEQYF
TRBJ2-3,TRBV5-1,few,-,TGCGCCAGCAGCTTGGTAGCGGCTTGGGGCACAGATACGCAGTATTTT,CASSLVAAWGTDTQYF
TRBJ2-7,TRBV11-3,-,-,TGTGCCAGCAGCTCCCGGGACTCCTACGAGCAGTACTTC,CASSSRDSYEQYF
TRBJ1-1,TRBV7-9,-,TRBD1,TGTGCCAGCAGCCATGGGACAGGATTGAACACTGAAGCTTTCTTT,CASSHGTGLNTEAFF
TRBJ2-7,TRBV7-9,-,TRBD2,TGTGCCAGCAGCTTCCCCACTAGCGGGACCCATGAGCAGTACTTC,CASSFPTSGTHEQYF
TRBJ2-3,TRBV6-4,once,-,TGTGCCAGCCCATTGGGTACGCAGTATTTT,CASPLGTQYF
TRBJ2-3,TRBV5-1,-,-,TGCGCCAGCCGCTATTCAGATACGCAGTATTTT,CASRYSDTQYF
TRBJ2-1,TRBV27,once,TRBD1,TGTGCCAGCAGTTGGCAGGGGGACTACAATGAGCAGTTCTTC,CASSWQGDYNEQFF
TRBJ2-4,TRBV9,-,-,TGTGCCAGCAGCGTAGACGGGGGCAACGCCAAAAACATTCAGTACTTC,CASSVDGGNAKNIQYF
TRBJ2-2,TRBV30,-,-,TGTGCCTGGAGCCTCCCAGGGGCCGGGGAGCTGTTTTTT,CAWSLPGAGELFF
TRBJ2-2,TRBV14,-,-,TGTGCCAGCAGCCAAGGAACCAATACCGGGGAGCTGTTTTTT,CASSQGTNTGELFF
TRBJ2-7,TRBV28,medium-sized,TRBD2,TGTGCCAGCTCGACTAGCGGGAGACTCAATTACGAGCAGTACTTC,CASSTSGRLNYEQYF